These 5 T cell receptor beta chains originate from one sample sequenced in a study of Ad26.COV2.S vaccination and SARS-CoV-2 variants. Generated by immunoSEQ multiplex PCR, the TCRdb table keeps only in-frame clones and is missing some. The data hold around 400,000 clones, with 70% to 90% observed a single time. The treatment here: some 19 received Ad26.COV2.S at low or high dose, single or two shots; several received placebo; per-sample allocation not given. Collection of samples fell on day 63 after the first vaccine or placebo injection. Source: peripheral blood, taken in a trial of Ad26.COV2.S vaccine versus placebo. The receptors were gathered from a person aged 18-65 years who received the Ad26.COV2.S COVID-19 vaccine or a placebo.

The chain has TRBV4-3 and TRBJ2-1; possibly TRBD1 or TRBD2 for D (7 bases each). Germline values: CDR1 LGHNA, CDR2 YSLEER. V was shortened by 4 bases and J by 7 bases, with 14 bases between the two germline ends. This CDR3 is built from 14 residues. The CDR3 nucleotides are TGCGCCAGCAGCCGAGGGGAGGGGGCTAATGAGCAGTTCTTC. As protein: CASSRGEGANEQFF.

CDR3 loop: CASSIPSGSLYEQYF. CDR3 DNA sequence: TGTGCCAGTAGTATTCCTAGCGGGAGCCTCTACGAGCAGTACTTC. V usage is TRBV19 and J usage is TRBJ2-7, with 10 bases matching TRBD2. The V gene's germline CDR1 is LNHDA and CDR2 SQIVND (reference sequence). V lost 3 bases and J lost 3; bases outside the gene matches: 5. The CDR3 totals 15 residues.

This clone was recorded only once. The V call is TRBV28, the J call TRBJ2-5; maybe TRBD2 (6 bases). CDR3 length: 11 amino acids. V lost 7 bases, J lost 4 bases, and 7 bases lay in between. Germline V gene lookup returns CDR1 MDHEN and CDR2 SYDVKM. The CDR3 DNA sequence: TGTGCCAGCATCGGGGGAGAGACCCAGTACTTC. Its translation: CASIGGETQYF.

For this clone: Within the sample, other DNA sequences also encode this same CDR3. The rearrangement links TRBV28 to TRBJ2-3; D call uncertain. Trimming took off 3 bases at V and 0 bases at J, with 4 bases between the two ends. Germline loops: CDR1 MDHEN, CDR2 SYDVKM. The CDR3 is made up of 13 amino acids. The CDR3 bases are TGTGCCAGCAGTTTCGGCAGCACAGATACGCAGTATTTT. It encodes CASSFGSTDTQYF.

As DNA, the CDR3 is TGTGCCAGTAGTATACGACTAGCGGGAGTAGGAGATACGCAGTATTTT. It is translated as CASSIRLAGVGDTQYF. This chain connects TRBV19 to TRBJ2-3; 12 bases agree with TRBD2. Per the germline V gene, CDR1 is LNHDA and CDR2 is SQIVND (reference sequence). There are 16 residues in the CDR3. V gave up 2 bases and J gave up 5 bases; unmatched junction bases: 5.